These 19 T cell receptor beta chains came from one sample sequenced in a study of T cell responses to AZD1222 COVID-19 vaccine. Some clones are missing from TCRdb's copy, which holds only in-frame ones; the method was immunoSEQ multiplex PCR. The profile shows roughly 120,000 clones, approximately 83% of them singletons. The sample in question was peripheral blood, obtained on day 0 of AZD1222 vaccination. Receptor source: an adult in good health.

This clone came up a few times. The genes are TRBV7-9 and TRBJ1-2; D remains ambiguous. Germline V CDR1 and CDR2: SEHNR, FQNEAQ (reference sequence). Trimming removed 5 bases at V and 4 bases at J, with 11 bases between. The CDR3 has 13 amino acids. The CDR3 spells CASSRSAGYGYTF. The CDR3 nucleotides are TGTGCCAGCAGCCGCTCGGCGGGCTATGGCTACACCTTC.

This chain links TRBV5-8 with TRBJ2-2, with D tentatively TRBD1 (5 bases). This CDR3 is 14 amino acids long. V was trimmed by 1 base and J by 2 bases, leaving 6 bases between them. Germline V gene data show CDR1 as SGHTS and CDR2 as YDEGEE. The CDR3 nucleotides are TGTGCCAGCAGCTTGCAGGGAAACACCGGGGAGCTGTTTTTT. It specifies CASSLQGNTGELFF.

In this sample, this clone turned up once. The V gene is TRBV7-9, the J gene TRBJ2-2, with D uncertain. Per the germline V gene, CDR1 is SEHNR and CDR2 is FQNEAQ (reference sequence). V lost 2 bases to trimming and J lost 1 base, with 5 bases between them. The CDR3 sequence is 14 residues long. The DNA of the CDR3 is TGTGCCAGCAGCTTAAAAGGGAACACCGGGGAGCTGTTTTTT. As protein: CASSLKGNTGELFF. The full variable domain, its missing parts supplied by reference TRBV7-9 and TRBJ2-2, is DTGVSQNPRHKITKRGQNVTFRCDPISEHNRLYWYRQTLGQGPEFLTYFQNEAQLEKSRLLSDRFSAERPKGSFSTLEIQRTEQGDSAMYLCASSLKGNTGELFFGEGSRLTVL.

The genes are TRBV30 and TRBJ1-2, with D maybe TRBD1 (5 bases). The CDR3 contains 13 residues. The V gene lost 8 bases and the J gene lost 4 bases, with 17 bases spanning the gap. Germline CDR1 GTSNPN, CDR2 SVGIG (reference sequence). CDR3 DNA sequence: TGTGCCGGGATATTGGGGGGAGTCTATGGCTACACCTTC. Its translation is CAGILGGVYGYTF.

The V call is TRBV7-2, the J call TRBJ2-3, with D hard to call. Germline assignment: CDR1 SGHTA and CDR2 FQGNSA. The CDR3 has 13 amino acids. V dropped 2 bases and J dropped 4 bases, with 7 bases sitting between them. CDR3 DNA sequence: TGTGCCAGCAGCTTATTTGAGGCAGATACGCAGTATTTT. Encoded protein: CASSLFEADTQYF. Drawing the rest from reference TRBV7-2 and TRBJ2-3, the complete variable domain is GAGVSQSPSNKVTEKGKDVELRCDPISGHTALYWYRQSLGQGLEFLIYFQGNSAPDKSGLPSDRFSAERTGGSVSTLTIQRTQQEDSAVYLCASSLFEADTQYFGPGTRLTVL.

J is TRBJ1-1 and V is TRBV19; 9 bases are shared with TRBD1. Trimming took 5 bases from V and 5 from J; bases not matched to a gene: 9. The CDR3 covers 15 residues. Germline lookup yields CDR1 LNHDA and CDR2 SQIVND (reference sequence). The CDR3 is CASSSPQGALTEAFF. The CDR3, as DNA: TGTGCCAGTAGTTCACCACAGGGGGCTCTAACTGAAGCTTTCTTT.

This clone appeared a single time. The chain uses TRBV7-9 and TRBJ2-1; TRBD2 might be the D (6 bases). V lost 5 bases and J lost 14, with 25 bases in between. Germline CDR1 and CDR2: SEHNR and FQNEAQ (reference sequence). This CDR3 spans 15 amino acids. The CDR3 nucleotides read TGTGCCAGCAGCGATAGCGCGGGGTCCCGACTAGAGGAGTTCTTC. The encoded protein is CASSDSAGSRLEEFF. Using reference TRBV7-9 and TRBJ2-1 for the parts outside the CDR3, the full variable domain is DTGVSQNPRHKITKRGQNVTFRCDPISEHNRLYWYRQTLGQGPEFLTYFQNEAQLEKSRLLSDRFSAERPKGSFSTLEIQRTEQGDSAMYLCASSDSAGSRLEEFFGPGTRLTVL.

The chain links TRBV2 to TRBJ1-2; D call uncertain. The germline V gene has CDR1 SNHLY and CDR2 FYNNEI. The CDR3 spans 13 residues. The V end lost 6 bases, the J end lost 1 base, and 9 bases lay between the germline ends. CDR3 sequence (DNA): TGTGCCAGCAGCAAAGCCTTTAACTATGGCTACACCTTC. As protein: CASSKAFNYGYTF.

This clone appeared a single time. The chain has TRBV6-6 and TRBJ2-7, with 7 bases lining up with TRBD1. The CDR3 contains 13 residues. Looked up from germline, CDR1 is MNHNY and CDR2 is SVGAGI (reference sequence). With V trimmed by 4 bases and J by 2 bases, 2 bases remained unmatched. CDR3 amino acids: CASSWDRPYEQYF. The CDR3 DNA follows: TGTGCCAGCAGTTGGGACAGACCCTACGAGCAGTACTTC.

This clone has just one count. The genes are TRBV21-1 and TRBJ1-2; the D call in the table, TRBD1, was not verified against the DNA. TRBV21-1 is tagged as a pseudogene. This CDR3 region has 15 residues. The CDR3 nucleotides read TGTGCCAGCAGTCGTAGGGGTCCACAATCTTCTGGCTACACCTTC. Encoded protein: CASSRRGPQSSGYTF.

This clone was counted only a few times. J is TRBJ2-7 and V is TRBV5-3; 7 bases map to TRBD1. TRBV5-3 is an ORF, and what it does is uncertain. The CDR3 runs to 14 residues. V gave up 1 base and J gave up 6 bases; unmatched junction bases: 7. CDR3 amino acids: CARSLNRGSGEQYF. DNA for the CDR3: TGTGCCAGAAGCTTGAACAGGGGCTCGGGCGAGCAGTACTTC.

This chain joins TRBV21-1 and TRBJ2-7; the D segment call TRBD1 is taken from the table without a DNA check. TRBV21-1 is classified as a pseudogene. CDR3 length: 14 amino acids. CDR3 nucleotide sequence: TGTGCCAGCAGCCCAGCCCCGGACACCTACGAGCAGTACTTC. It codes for CASSPAPDTYEQYF.

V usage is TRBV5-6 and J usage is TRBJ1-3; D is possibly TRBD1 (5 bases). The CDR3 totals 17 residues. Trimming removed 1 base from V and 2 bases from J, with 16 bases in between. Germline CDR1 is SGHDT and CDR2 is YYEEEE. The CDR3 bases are TGTGCCAGCAGCTTGTTCTTTTGGGGGACCACTGGAAACACCATATATTTT. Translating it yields CASSLFFWGTTGNTIYF.

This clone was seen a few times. For the CDR3, the DNA is TGCAGCGTCGATGGACAGGGCACTGAGCAGTTCTTC. Translation: CSVDGQGTEQFF. The chain links TRBV29-1 to TRBJ2-1; 8 bases match TRBD1. Per the germline V gene, CDR1 is SQVTM and CDR2 is ANQGSEA. V lost 6 bases and J lost 9; bases outside the gene matches: 7. The CDR3 sequence is 12 residues long.

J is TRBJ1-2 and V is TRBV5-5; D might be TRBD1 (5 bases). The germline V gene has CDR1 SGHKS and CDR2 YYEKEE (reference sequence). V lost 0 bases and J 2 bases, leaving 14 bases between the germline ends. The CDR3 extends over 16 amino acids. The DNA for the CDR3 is TGTGCCAGCAGCTTGGCTGGCCAGGGTAAAAACTATGGCTACACCTTC. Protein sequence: CASSLAGQGKNYGYTF.

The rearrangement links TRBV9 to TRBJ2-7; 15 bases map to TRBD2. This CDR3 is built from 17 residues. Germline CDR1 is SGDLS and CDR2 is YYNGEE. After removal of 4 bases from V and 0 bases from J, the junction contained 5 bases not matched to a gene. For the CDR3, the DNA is TGTGCCAGCAGCCGCGGGACTAGCGGGAGGCTCTCCTACGAGCAGTACTTC. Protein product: CASSRGTSGRLSYEQYF.

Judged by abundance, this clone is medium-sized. The chain's CDR3 is CASSKGASTEAFF. Written as DNA, the CDR3 is TGTGCCAGCAGTAAGGGGGCTAGTACTGAAGCTTTCTTT. This rearrangement joins TRBV6-5 to TRBJ1-1, with 7 bases lining up with TRBD1. Looked up from germline, CDR1 is MNHEY and CDR2 is SVGAGI. CDR3 size: 13 residues. The J segment lost 5 bases and the V segment lost 5 bases, leaving 5 bases of the junction unmatched.

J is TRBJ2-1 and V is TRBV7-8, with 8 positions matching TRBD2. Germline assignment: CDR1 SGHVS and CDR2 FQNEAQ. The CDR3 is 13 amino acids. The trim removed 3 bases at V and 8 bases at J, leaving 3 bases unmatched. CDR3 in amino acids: CASSFAGGHEQFF. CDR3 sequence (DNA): TGTGCCAGCAGCTTTGCGGGGGGCCATGAGCAGTTCTTC.

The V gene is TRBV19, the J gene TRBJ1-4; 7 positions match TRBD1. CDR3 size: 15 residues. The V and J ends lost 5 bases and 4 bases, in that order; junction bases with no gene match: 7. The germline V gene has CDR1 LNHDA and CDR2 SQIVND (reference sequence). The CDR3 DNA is TGTGCCAGTAGTGTGGACAGGCCGGTTAATGAAAAACTGTTTTTT. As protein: CASSVDRPVNEKLFF.